The 25 T cell receptor beta chains presented below share a single source sample, sequenced in a study of primary melanoma T cells and metastatic recurrence. TCRdb's copy holds only in-frame clones and misses some; the assay was immunoSEQ multiplex PCR. This sample's clone table lists 65 to 75 clones. The sample comprised melanoma tumor tissue. These receptor sequences come from a human donor with melanoma.

The chain is built from TRBV6-8 and TRBJ1-4; D unclear. This CDR3 is built from 18 residues. Germline CDR1 MNHGY, CDR2 SAAAGT. With 5 bases removed from V and 5 bases from J, the gap between germline ends came to 24 bases. In DNA, the CDR3 is TGTGCCAGCAGTGACTGTCCAAGTCTCCTAGTCGACAATGAAAAACTGTTTTTT. It codes for CASSDCPSLLVDNEKLFF.

This clone showed up just once. This rearrangement joins TRBV30 to TRBJ2-3; 12 positions match TRBD1. The V gene's germline CDR1 is GTSNPN and CDR2 SVGIG (reference sequence). The junction had 4 bases not matched to a gene; V was cut back by 2 bases and J by 4 bases. This CDR3 has 15 amino acids. CDR3 nucleotide sequence: TGTGCCTGGAGTCCGGGACAGGGGGCGGCAGATACGCAGTATTTT. This sequence encodes CAWSPGQGAADTQYF.

The chain has TRBV19 and TRBJ2-7; 10 bases align to TRBD1. The V gene end was trimmed by 6 bases and the J gene end by 4 bases; junction bases not matched to a gene: 9. Germline loops: CDR1 LNHDA, CDR2 SQIVND (reference sequence). This CDR3 comprises 15 residues. CDR3 coding DNA: TGTGCCAGTAGCGATCCGGGACAGGGGCAGTACGAGCAGTACTTC. Residues: CASSDPGQGQYEQYF.

The chain is built from TRBV6-8 and TRBJ2-3, with 7 bases lining up with TRBD2. This CDR3 is 15 amino acids long. Germline V CDR1 and CDR2: MNHGY, SAAAGT. Unmatched junction bases numbered 14, after V lost 10 bases and J lost 4 bases. CDR3 coding DNA: TGTGCCATTTCCCCTATGGCTAGCGGTTCAGATACGCAGTATTTT. Its protein product is CAISPMASGSDTQYF.

This sequence joins TRBV1 and TRBJ2-1; TRBD2, the table's D call, lacks a check against the DNA. TRBV1 is recorded as a pseudogene. The CDR3 runs 20 residues. This chain's CDR3 is CASSPLGSSLSTSSYNEQFF. Here the CDR3 DNA reads TGCGCCAGCAGCCCCCTGGGGAGTTCCCTTAGCACGAGCTCCTACAATGAGCAGTTCTTC.

The gene calls are TRBV19 and TRBJ2-5; D is uncertain. The germline gives CDR1 LNHDA, CDR2 SQIVND (reference sequence). This CDR3 has 14 residues. Deletions cut 5 bases from V and 2 bases from J, with 12 bases between. The CDR3 is CASSALSTQETQYF. CDR3 in DNA: TGTGCCAGTAGTGCCCTGTCGACTCAAGAGACCCAGTACTTC.

V usage is TRBV10-2 and J usage is TRBJ2-7, with D perhaps TRBD1 (5 bases). Germline V gene sequence: CDR1 WSHSY, CDR2 SAAADI. The CDR3 runs to 13 residues. V dropped 5 bases and J dropped 2 bases, with 10 bases sitting between them. This CDR3 is CASSLETAYEQYF. The DNA for the CDR3 is TGCGCCAGCAGTCTGGAGACAGCCTACGAGCAGTACTTC.

This clone appeared a single time. This rearrangement joins TRBV6-8 to TRBJ2-7, with D tentatively TRBD1 (6 bases). The CDR3 contains 15 residues. Germline V gene lookup returns CDR1 MNHGY and CDR2 SAAAGT. Trimming took off 5 bases at V and 0 bases at J, with 14 bases between the two ends. CDR3 protein: CASSSRQAGSYEQYF. CDR3 DNA: TGTGCCAGCAGTAGCCGACAGGCCGGCTCCTACGAGCAGTACTTC.

In nucleotides, the CDR3 is TGTGCCAGCAGTTACGGCCAGGGGCGGGACGAGCAGTACTTC. Translating gives CASSYGQGRDEQYF. The rearrangement links TRBV6-8 to TRBJ2-7, with TRBD1 as a possible D gene (6 bases). Germline V gives CDR1 MNHGY, CDR2 SAAAGT. CDR3 length: 14 amino acids. Between the trimmed V and J ends, which lost 2 bases and 5 bases, there was a span of 13 bases.

The rearrangement uses TRBV7-1 and TRBJ2-2; D is unresolved. TRBV7-1 is an ORF, with its function uncertain. Trimming removed 4 bases from V and 4 bases from J, with 10 bases in between. The CDR3 totals 14 residues. The CDR3 spells CASSLRPATGELFF. CDR3 in DNA: TGTGCCAGCAGCTTACGACCGGCCACCGGGGAGCTGTTTTTT.

The table lists this clone with a count of one. Compared with germline, one end of the junction differs, possibly owing to a read error. The chain couples TRBV11-3 to TRBJ2-2; D ambiguous. CDR1 is SGHNT and CDR2 is YENEEA in the germline V gene. This CDR3 comprises 15 residues. Here the CDR3 DNA reads TGTGCCAACAGCTTAACAGCAGCGAACACCGGGGAGCTGTTTTTT. The encoded protein is CANSLTAANTGELFF.

The genes are TRBV6-8 and TRBJ1-2; TRBD1 agrees at 7 bases. The V gene's germline CDR1 is MNHGY and CDR2 SAAAGT. This CDR3 is 15 amino acids long. The trim removed 0 bases at V and 8 bases at J, leaving 9 bases unmatched. For the CDR3, the DNA is TGTGCCAGCAGTTACTCGCGGCAGGGGGAAAGCGGCTACACCTTC. Amino acids: CASSYSRQGESGYTF.

The chain uses TRBV7-7 and TRBJ2-3; 9 bases agree with TRBD2. Trimming took 5 bases from V and 8 from J; bases not matched to a gene: 14. The germline V gene encodes CDR1 SSHAT and CDR2 FNYEAQ (reference sequence). The CDR3 sequence is 16 residues long. CDR3 nucleotide sequence: TGTGCCAGCAGCCCTCGGTTAGCGGGAGCCCGAAGTACGCAGTATTTT. Protein product: CASSPRLAGARSTQYF.

This clone was seen just once. This rearrangement joins TRBV11-3 to TRBJ2-5; a possible D gene is TRBD1 (5 bases). Germline loops: CDR1 SGHNT, CDR2 YENEEA. This CDR3 is 16 amino acids long. Trimming cost V 5 bases and J 2 bases, with 18 bases left between them. CDR3 sequence: CASSRTGNRPQETQYF. The DNA of the CDR3 is TGTGCCAGCAGCCGAACAGGAAATCGGCCGCAAGAGACCCAGTACTTC.

The CDR3 DNA follows: TGTGCCAGCAGCGGTCGGGACAGGGGGTCCTACAATGAGCAGTTCTTC. This codes for CASSGRDRGSYNEQFF. The rearrangement links TRBV7-8 to TRBJ2-1; 11 bases match TRBD1. V trimming: 5 bases; J trimming: 1 base; junction bases outside the gene matches: 4. This CDR3 comprises 16 residues. Per the germline V gene, CDR1 is SGHVS and CDR2 is FQNEAQ.

The rearrangement joins TRBV6-8 to TRBJ2-7; TRBD1 aligns across 11 bases. CDR1 MNHGY and CDR2 SAAAGT come from the germline V gene. CDR3 length: 13 amino acids. The V and J ends lost 6 bases and 13 bases, in that order; junction bases with no gene match: 11. DNA for the CDR3: TGTGCCAGCAGGGATGGGACAGGGGGGGAACTTTACTTC. Translated: CASRDGTGGELYF.

The J gene is TRBJ2-1, the V gene TRBV6-8; 12 bases agree with TRBD1. The CDR3 runs to 16 residues. V shed 11 bases and J 0 bases; nucleotides not matched to a gene: 8. Germline loops: CDR1 MNHGY, CDR2 SAAAGT. CDR3 sequence: CAAGTGGQSSYNEQFF. The CDR3 bases are TGTGCCGCGGGGACAGGGGGCCAGAGCTCCTACAATGAGCAGTTCTTC.

The CDR3 here is CASSQARTGGSAREKLFF. In nucleotides, the CDR3 is TGTGCCAGCAGCCAAGCGCGGACAGGGGGGTCCGCTAGAGAAAAACTGTTTTTT. The genes are TRBV7-7 and TRBJ1-4; 10 nucleotides agree with TRBD1. Losses at the gene ends were 5 bases for V and 8 bases for J; bases not matched to a gene: 17. Per the germline V gene, CDR1 is SSHAT and CDR2 is FNYEAQ (reference sequence). CDR3 length: 18 residues.

The V gene is TRBV10-2, the J gene TRBJ2-7; the match to TRBD2 covers 14 bases. The J segment lost 2 bases and the V segment lost 0 bases, leaving 6 bases of the junction unmatched. The CDR3 runs 18 residues. Germline V CDR1 and CDR2: WSHSY, SAAADI. CDR3 DNA sequence: TGCGCCAGCAGTGAGTCGGTGTGGGGACTAGCGGGAGCCTACGAGCAGTACTTC. This translates into CASSESVWGLAGAYEQYF.

The chain couples TRBV15 to TRBJ2-3; unclear D gene. Per germline, CDR1 LNHNV and CDR2 YYDKDF (reference sequence). The CDR3 consists of 14 residues. V was pared by 1 base and J by 1 base, with 6 bases between. The CDR3 is CATSRAMGTDTQYF. The CDR3 nucleotides read TGTGCCACCAGCAGAGCGATGGGCACAGATACGCAGTATTTT.

The chain links TRBV30 to TRBJ1-1; no reliable D call. Per germline, CDR1 GTSNPN and CDR2 SVGIG (reference sequence). V was cut by 3 bases and J by 5 bases, with 16 bases left in between. This CDR3 has 14 residues. CDR3 in amino acids: CAWRSGRRETEAFF. Written as DNA, the CDR3 is TGTGCCTGGAGGAGCGGCAGGAGGGAAACTGAAGCTTTCTTT.

The chain has TRBV4-1 and TRBJ2-3; 7 bases agree with TRBD1. CDR1 is MGHRA and CDR2 is YSYEKL in the germline V gene. This CDR3 region has 15 residues. Losses at the gene ends were 0 bases for V and 4 bases for J; bases not matched to a gene: 4. The CDR3 bases are TGCGCCAGCAGCCAAGAAGACAGGGCGGCAGATACGCAGTATTTT. The encoded protein is CASSQEDRAADTQYF.

Only one count was recorded for this clone. Relative to the germline gene, one junction end is altered; a read error may explain this. The chain employs TRBV11-3 and TRBJ2-6; D unresolved. This CDR3 is built from 19 residues. Germline CDR1 and CDR2: SGHNT and YENEEA. The CDR3, as DNA: TGTGCCAGCAGCTTACTCGGCGGTCTTATGCTCTCTAGGGCCAACGTCCTGACTTTC. Encoded protein: CASSLLGGLMLSRANVLTF.

This chain links TRBV7-7 with TRBJ1-2; possibly TRBD1 for D (5 bases). The CDR3 has 15 amino acids. Trimming left V 5 bases short and J 0 bases short, with 13 bases between. Germline V lookup: CDR1 SSHAT, CDR2 FNYEAQ (reference sequence). CDR3 in DNA: TGTGCCAGCAGCGAACAGGTATTAGCTAACTATGGCTACACCTTC. Amino acid sequence: CASSEQVLANYGYTF. The variable domain in full, with the rest retrieved from reference TRBV7-7 and TRBJ1-2, is GAGVSQSPRYKVTKRGQDVTLRCDPISSHATLYWYQQALGQGPEFLTYFNYEAQPDKSGLPSDRFSAERPEGSISTLTIQRTEQRDSAMYRCASSEQVLANYGYTFGSGTRLTVV.

The V gene is TRBV19, the J gene TRBJ2-2; tentatively, D is TRBD2 (5 bases). The germline V gene has CDR1 LNHDA and CDR2 SQIVND (reference sequence). The CDR3 length is 15 residues. V was cut by 3 bases and J by 6 bases, with 14 bases left in between. This CDR3 is CASSMRVGFAGELFF. In DNA, the CDR3 is TGTGCCAGTAGTATGCGGGTAGGGTTCGCCGGGGAGCTGTTTTTT. Full variable domain (remainder filled in from reference TRBV19 and TRBJ2-2): DGGITQSPKYLFRKEGQNVTLSCEQNLNHDAMYWYRQDPGQGLRLIYYSQIVNDFQKGDIAEGYSVSREKKESFPLTVTSAQKNPTAFYLCASSMRVGFAGELFFGEGSRLTVL.